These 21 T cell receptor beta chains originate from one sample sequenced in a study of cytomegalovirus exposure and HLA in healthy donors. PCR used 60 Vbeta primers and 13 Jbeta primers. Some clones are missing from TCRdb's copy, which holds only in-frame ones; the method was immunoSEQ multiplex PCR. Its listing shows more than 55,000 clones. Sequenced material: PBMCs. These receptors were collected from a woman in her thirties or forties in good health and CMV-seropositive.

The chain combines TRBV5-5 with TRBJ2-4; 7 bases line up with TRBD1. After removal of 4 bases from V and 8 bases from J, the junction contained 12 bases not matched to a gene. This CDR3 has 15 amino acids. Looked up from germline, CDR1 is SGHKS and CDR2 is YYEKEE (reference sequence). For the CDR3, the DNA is TGTGCCAGCAGCCGGAGGACAGGCATTATGGACATTCAGTACTTC. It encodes CASSRRTGIMDIQYF.

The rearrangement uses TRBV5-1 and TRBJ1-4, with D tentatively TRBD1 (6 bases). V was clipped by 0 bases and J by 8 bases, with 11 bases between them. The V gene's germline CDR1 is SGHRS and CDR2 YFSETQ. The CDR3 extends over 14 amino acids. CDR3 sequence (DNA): TGCGCCAGCAGCTTGGCAGGGGCGCCGGAAAAACTGTTTTTT. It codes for CASSLAGAPEKLFF.

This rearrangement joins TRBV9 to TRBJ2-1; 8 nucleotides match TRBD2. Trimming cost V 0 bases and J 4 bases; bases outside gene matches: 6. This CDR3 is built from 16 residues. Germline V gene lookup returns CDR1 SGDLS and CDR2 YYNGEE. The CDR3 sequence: CASSVVSGGPYNEQFF. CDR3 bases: TGTGCCAGCAGCGTAGTCTCGGGAGGGCCGTACAATGAGCAGTTCTTC.

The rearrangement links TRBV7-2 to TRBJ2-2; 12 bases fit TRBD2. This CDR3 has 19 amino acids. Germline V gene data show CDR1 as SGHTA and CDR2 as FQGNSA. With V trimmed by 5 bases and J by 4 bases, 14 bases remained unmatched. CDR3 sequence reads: CASSLTGPTSGRLTGELFF. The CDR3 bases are TGTGCCAGCAGCCTGACAGGGCCTACTAGCGGGAGGCTCACCGGGGAGCTGTTTTTT.

Written as DNA, the CDR3 is TGTGCCAGCTCACCACTAGCGGGCCCCAACACCGGGGAGCTGTTTTTT. The encoded protein is CASSPLAGPNTGELFF. This chain uses TRBV18 with TRBJ2-2; 7 nucleotides align to TRBD2. There are 16 residues in the CDR3. V lost 1 base to trimming and J lost 2 bases; unmatched junction nucleotides: 4. Germline CDR1 KGHSH, CDR2 LQKENI.

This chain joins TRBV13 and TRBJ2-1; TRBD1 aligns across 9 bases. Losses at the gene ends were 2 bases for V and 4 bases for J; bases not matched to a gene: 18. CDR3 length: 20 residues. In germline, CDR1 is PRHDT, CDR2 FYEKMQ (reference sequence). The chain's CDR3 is CASSLRYRDRDKSGYNEQFF. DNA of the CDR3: TGTGCCAGCAGCTTAAGGTACCGGGACAGGGATAAATCGGGGTACAATGAGCAGTTCTTC.

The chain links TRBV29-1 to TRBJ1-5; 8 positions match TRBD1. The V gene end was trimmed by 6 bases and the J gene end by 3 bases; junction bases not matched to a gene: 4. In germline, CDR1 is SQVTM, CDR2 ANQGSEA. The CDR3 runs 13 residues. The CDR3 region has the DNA TGCAGCGTCAGGACAGGGTTCAATCAGCCCCAGCATTTT. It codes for CSVRTGFNQPQHF.

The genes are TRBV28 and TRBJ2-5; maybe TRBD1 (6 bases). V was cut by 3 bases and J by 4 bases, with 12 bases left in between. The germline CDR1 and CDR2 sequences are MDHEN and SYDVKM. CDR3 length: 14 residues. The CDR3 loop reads CASSFPGDRETQYF. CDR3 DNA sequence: TGTGCCAGCAGTTTCCCAGGGGATCGAGAGACCCAGTACTTC.

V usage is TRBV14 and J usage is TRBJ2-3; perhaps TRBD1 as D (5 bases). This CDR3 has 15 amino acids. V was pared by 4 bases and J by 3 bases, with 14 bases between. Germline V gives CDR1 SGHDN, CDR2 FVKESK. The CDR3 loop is CASSPQLGVTDTQYF. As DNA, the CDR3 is TGTGCCAGCAGCCCACAGCTAGGGGTGACAGATACGCAGTATTTT. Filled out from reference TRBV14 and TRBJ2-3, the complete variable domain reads EAGVTQFPSHSVIEKGQTVTLRCDPISGHDNLYWYRRVMGKEIKFLLHFVKESKQDESGMPNNRFLAERTGGTYSTLKVQPAELEDSGVYFCASSPQLGVTDTQYFGPGTRLTVL.

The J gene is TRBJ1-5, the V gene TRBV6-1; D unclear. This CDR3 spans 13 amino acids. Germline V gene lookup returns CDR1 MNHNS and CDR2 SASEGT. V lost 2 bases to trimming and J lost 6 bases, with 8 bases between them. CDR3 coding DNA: TGTGCCAGCAGTGAACAGTCCCTTCAGCCCCAGCATTTT. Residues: CASSEQSLQPQHF.

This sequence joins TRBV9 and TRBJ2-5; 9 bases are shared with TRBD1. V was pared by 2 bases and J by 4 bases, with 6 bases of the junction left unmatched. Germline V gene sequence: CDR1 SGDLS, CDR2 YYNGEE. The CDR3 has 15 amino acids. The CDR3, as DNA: TGTGCCAGCAGCGTGGGACAGGGAATACGAGAGACCCAGTACTTC. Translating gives CASSVGQGIRETQYF.

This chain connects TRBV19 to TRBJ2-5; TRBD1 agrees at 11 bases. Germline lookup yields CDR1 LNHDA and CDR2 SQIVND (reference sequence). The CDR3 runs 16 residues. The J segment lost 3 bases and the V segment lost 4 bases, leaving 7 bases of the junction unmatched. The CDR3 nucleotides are TGTGCCAGTAGTACCTCTGGGACAGGGGGTAAAGAGACCCAGTACTTC. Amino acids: CASSTSGTGGKETQYF.

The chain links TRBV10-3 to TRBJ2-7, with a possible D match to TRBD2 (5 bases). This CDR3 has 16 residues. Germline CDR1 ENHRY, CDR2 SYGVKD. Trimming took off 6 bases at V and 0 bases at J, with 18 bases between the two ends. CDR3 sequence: CAISNPTGMLSYEQYF. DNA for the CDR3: TGTGCCATCAGCAACCCGACGGGGATGCTCTCCTACGAGCAGTACTTC.

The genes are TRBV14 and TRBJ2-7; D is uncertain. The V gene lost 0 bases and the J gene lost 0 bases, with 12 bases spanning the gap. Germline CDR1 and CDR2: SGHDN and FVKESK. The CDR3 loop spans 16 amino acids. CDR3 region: CASSQEIGLLSYEQYF. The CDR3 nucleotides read TGTGCCAGCAGCCAAGAAATTGGCCTGCTCTCCTACGAGCAGTACTTC.

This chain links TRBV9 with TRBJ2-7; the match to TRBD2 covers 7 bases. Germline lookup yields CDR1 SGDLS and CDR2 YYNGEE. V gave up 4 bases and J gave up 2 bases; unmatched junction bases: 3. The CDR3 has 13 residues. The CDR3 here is CASSPSGPYEQYF. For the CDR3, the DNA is TGTGCCAGCAGCCCTAGCGGTCCCTACGAGCAGTACTTC.

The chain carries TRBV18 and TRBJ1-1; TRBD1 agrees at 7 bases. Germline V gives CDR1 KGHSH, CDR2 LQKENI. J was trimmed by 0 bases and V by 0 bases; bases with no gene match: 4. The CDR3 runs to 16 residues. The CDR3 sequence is CASSPPPGQMNTEAFF. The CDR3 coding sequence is TGTGCCAGCTCACCACCTCCGGGACAGATGAACACTGAAGCTTTCTTT.

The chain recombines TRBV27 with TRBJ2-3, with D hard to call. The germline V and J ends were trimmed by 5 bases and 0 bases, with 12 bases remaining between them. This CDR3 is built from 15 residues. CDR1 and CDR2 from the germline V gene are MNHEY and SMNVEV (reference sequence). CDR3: CASSLDGASTDTQYF. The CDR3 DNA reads TGTGCCAGCAGTCTAGACGGAGCTAGCACAGATACGCAGTATTTT.

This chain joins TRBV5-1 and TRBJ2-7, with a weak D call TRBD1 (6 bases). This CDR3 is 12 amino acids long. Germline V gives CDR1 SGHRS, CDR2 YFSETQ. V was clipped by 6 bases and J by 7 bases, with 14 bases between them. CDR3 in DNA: TGCGCCAGCAATCCCGGTCAGGGGGAGCAGTACTTC. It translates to CASNPGQGEQYF.

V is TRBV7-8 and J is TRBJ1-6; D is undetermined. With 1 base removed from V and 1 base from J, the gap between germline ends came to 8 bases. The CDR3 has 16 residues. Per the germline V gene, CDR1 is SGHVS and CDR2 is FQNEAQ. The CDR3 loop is CASSLVVTSYNSPLHF. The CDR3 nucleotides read TGTGCCAGCAGCTTAGTGGTGACATCCTATAATTCACCCCTCCACTTT.

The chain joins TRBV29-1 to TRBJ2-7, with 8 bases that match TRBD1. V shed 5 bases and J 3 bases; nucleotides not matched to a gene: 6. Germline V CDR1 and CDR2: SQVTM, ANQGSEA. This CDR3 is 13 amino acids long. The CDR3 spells CSVTHGTGYEQYF. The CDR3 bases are TGCAGCGTTACTCACGGGACAGGCTACGAGCAGTACTTC.

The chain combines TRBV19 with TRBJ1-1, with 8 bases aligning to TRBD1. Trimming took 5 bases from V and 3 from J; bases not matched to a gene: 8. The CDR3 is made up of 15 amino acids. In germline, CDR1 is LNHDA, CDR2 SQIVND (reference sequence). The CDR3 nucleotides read TGTGCCAGTAGTTACCAGGGGGCAAGTTACACTGAAGCTTTCTTT. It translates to CASSYQGASYTEAFF.